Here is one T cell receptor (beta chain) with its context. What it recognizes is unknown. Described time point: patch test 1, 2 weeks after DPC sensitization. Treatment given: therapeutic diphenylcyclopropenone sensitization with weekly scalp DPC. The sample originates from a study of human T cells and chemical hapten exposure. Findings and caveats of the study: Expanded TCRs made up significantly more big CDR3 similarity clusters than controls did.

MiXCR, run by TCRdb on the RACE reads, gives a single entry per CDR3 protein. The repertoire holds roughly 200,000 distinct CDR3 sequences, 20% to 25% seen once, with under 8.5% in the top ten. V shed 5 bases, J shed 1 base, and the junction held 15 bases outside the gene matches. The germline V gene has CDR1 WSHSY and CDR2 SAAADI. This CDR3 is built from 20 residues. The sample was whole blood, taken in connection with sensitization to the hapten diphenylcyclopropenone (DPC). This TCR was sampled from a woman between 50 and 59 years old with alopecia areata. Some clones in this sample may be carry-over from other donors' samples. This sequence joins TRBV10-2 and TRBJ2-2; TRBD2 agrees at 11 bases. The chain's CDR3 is CASSFGEIAGGPRNTGELFF. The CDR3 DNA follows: TGCGCCAGCAGTTTTGGTGAGATAGCGGGGGGGCCTCGGAACACCGGGGAGCTGTTTTTT.